This T cell receptor beta chain emerged from a study of blood T cell repertoires in COVID-19. Study at large: Spain, Italy and the United States supplied samples that represented acute and convalescent COVID-19. T cells, B-cell-depleted T cells, or PBMCs provided the cDNA or gDNA that served as material.

Source study methods: Amplification of reference gene primers was used by the study to estimate nucleated cell counts. The table came from immunoSEQ multiplex PCR; TCRdb's copy has only in-frame clones and leaves some out. V and J calls and clone size are those listed in that table; D and trimming were worked out from the DNA. The table shows about 340,000 clones, with about 90% occurring only once. Per the germline V gene, CDR1 is SGHAT and CDR2 is FQNNGV. This CDR3 is built from 17 residues. V gave up 1 base and J gave up 0 bases; unmatched junction bases: 6. The receptor's source is a woman aged 18-29 years who had recovered from COVID-19. This chain links TRBV11-2 with TRBJ2-3; 8 bases agree with TRBD2. The sequenced sample was peripheral blood. This CDR3 is CASSLASSGLSTDTQYF. In nucleotides, the CDR3 is TGTGCCAGCAGCTTAGCCTCTAGCGGGCTTAGCACAGATACGCAGTATTTT.